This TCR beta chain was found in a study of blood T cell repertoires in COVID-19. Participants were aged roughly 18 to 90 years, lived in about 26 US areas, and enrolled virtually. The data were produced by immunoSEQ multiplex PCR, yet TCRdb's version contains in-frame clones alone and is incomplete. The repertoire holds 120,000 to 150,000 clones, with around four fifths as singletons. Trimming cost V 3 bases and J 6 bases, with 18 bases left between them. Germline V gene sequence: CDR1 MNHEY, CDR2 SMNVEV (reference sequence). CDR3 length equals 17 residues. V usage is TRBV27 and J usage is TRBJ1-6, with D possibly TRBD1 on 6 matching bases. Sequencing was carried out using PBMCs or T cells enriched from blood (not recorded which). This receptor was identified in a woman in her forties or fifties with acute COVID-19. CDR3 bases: TGTGCCAGCAGTTTGAAGGCAGGGGCGCTCGTTAATTCACCCCTCCACTTT. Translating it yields CASSLKAGALVNSPLHF.